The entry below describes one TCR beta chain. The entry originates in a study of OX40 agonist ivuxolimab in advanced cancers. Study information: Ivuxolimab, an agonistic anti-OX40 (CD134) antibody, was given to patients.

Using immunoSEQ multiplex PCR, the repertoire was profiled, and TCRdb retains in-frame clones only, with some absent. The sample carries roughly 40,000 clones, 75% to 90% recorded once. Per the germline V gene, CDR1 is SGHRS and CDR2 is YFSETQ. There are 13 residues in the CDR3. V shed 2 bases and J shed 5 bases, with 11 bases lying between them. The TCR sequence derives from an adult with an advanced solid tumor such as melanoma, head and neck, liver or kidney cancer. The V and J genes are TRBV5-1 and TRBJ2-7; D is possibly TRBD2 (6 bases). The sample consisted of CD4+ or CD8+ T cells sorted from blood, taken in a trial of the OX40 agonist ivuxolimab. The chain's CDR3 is CASSFVGGDEQYF. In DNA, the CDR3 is TGCGCCAGCAGCTTCGTCGGGGGAGACGAGCAGTACTTC.